Below, one TCR beta chain is given with its context. The target of this receptor is not known. Base qualities are not at hand, and no much larger clone is one base apart. Reading from cysteine to phenylalanine, the CDR3 counts 14 amino acids. Only CDR3 DNA remains: 42 bases, in frame from the first base. For CDR1 and CDR2, the germline V gene (reference sequence) lists DFQATT and SNEGSKA. Stable Graves' hyperthyroidism was defined as the absence of progression to ophthalmopathy over 18 months of follow-up. Hyperthyroidism patients were newly diagnosed, had a disease duration of under 2 months, and were aged 18 to 65 years. Any patient with an uncontrolled infection, another autoimmune disease, pregnancy or lactation was excluded. Diagnoses relied on clinical symptoms, serum thyroxine and TRAb, thyroid ultrasound and orbital computed tomography. PBMCs were separated from under 12 ml of fresh peripheral blood using Ficoll-Paque density gradient centrifugation. Total RNA was extracted using Trizol reagent, and RNA quality was assessed on an Agilent 2100 Bioanalyzer.

The data were obtained in a study of T cells in Graves' hyperthyroidism and ophthalmopathy (dated by TCRdb to between 2018 and 2021). Looking at the study overall: Peripheral blood samples were taken at initial diagnosis, before any treatment was given. The study also compared thyroid tissue and blood T-cell repertoires from five or six Graves' hyperthyroidism patients. After blood sampling, hyperthyroidism patients were treated with methimazole at a starting dose of 30 mg daily, and ophthalmopathy patients were treated with high-dose intravenous methylprednisolone. Prospective prediction of ophthalmopathy was tested in an independent validation cohort of approximately 19 hyperthyroidism patients and some 17 patients who later progressed to ophthalmopathy. For training and testing, the roughly 93 patients in the discovery cohort were randomly divided in a 7:3 ratio. TCR Vbeta CDR3 sequencing of 130 to 150 peripheral blood samples (43 ophthalmopathy, approximately 80 hyperthyroidism and some 17 progressor patients) is reported in the paper. To identify TCR V-J signatures that set the groups apart, the researchers used a discovery cohort of 100 patients, made up of approximately 43 with Graves' ophthalmopathy and 57 with stable Graves' hyperthyroidism. What the research found in general, with its limitations: A 13 V-J signature model separated ophthalmopathy from stable hyperthyroidism, with around 90% sensitivity and 81% to 83% specificity in cross-validation and 80%/75% in testing. In validation, progression to ophthalmopathy was predicted by the model with about 70% sensitivity and 72.22% specificity, a median of approximately 7.1 months before onset. Most expanded thyroid clonotypes (frequency above 0.001) were also found in blood, which suggests that blood repertoires may mirror thyroid immune responses. Sample size was not statistically predetermined, and investigators were not blinded to group allocation.

Amplification of TCR beta CDR3 regions was carried out from RNA transcripts. A first-round RT-PCR of the TCR CDR3 used the HTBI primer set with the Qiagen OneStep RT-PCR kit. Libraries were constructed in a second round of multiplex PCR, after which size selection and purification were carried out. Paired-end sequencing of the libraries was performed with 100 bp reads on an Illumina HiSeq2000. As for the authors' bioinformatics: Raw data were processed with SOAPnuke, discarding reads with adapters, uncalled bases, mean Phred below 15, or no exact constant-primer or identifier match. High-quality paired reads were merged using COPE v1.2.5, and each unique nucleotide sequence was defined as a clonotype. Clonotypes were aligned to IMGT TRBV, TRBD and TRBJ reference segments using MiTCR v1.1. The analysis included only V-J combinations with a frequency above 0.0001, which together covered over 98% of the repertoires. A TCS score was defined as the ratio of F50 (clonal expansion) to E x V (chaos), with BLOSUM62-based TCRdist applied between CDR3 peptides within each V-J. Welch's t-statistics and random forest reduced fewer than 550 V-J features to fewer than 15, which were used in a naive Bayes classifier (R e1071). Using fastp trimming at Q25 and MiXCR clonotype assembly, TCRdb reanalyzed the public sequencing data and kept in-frame beta chains. Identical CDR3 proteins give one entry, which carries the most common genes and DNA. TCRdb's processing, not the authors', yielded these V and J calls. The sample records more than 300,000 distinct CDR3 sequences, 11% to 15% of which are singletons. The ten largest clonotypes hold approximately 25% of the sample.

The chain uses TRBV20-1 and TRBJ2-1, with the D gene possibly TRBD1 or TRBD2, each one fitting 5 bases. This TCR derives from a woman aged 25-40 years with Graves' hyperthyroidism. The sample was blood. The DNA reads TGCAGCCGGTTAGGGGCGGACTTCCACAATGAGCAGTTCTTC. Its protein is CSRLGADFHNEQFF.